The 10 T cell receptor beta chains below come from one sample, sequenced in a study of technical replicates of blood from a handful of donors. The repertoire was sequenced with immunoSEQ multiplex PCR; TCRdb's copy has only in-frame clones and lacks some. The sample records about 82,000 clones, 91% being singletons. The sample was T cells isolated from PBMCs. These receptors originate from a human donor in good health.

This clone was observed a few times. The gene calls are TRBV19 and TRBJ1-5, with a weak D call TRBD1 (5 bases). Trimming left V 6 bases short and J 4 bases short, with 13 bases between. Germline assignment: CDR1 LNHDA and CDR2 SQIVND (reference sequence). This CDR3 region has 14 residues. CDR3 in amino acids: CASSPGLLNQPQHF. The CDR3 DNA sequence: TGTGCCAGTAGCCCGGGACTGCTAAATCAGCCCCAGCATTTT.

This chain joins TRBV7-9 and TRBJ1-2, with TRBD1 matching 8 bases. The CDR3 covers 16 residues. J was trimmed by 4 bases and V by 5 bases; bases with no gene match: 12. Germline CDR1 SEHNR, CDR2 FQNEAQ (reference sequence). The CDR3 nucleotides are TGTGCCAGCAGCCCTAGGGGGACAGGTGGCATCTATGGCTACACCTTC. Its protein is CASSPRGTGGIYGYTF.

Remarks on this clone: A read error may produce the germline difference seen at one junction end. The chain carries TRBV9 and TRBJ1-3; 7 bases line up with TRBD1. The CDR3 totals 15 residues. The germline gives CDR1 SGDLS, CDR2 YYNGEE. Here the CDR3 reads CASSAGTASGNTMYF. The CDR3 coding sequence is TGTGCCAGCAGCGCGGGGACAGCCTCTGGAAACACCATGTATTTT.

The chain has TRBV4-2 and TRBJ2-7; no reliable D call. The ends were cut back, 0 bases at V and 7 bases at J, with 10 bases in the middle. CDR1 is LGHNA, CDR2 YNFKEQ, per germline. The CDR3 has 13 amino acids. CDR3 sequence reads: CASSQDVLGEQYF. CDR3 nucleotide sequence: TGTGCCAGCAGCCAAGATGTCCTCGGGGAGCAGTACTTC.

The chain has TRBV11-2 and TRBJ1-5, with 11 bases identical to TRBD1. Germline values: CDR1 SGHAT, CDR2 FQNNGV. This CDR3 has 17 residues. V lost 1 base and J lost 7; bases outside the gene matches: 9. In DNA, the CDR3 is TGTGCCAGCAGCTTAGGCACCGGGACAGGGGGAGGACAGCCCCAGCATTTT. Translating gives CASSLGTGTGGGQPQHF.

This rearrangement joins TRBV20-1 to TRBJ1-5; D gene uncertain. Germline V CDR1 and CDR2: DFQATT, SNEGSKA (reference sequence). There are 11 residues in the CDR3. Trimming pared 3 bases from V and 10 bases from J, leaving 10 bases between. CDR3 amino acids: CSASEGFPQHF. The CDR3 region has the DNA TGCAGTGCTAGTGAGGGCTTTCCCCAGCATTTT.

This chain connects TRBV7-2 to TRBJ2-1; TRBD1 matches at 11 bases. Germline CDR1 is SGHTA and CDR2 is FQGNSA. This CDR3 is built from 15 residues. The trim removed 3 bases at V and 5 bases at J, leaving 3 bases unmatched. Written as DNA, the CDR3 is TGTGCCAGCAGCTTTGGACAGGGGGCGCACAATGAGCAGTTCTTC. Residues: CASSFGQGAHNEQFF.

The J gene is TRBJ2-2, the V gene TRBV5-4; D is undetermined. Germline assignment: CDR1 SGHNT and CDR2 YYREEE (reference sequence). The CDR3 length is 15 residues. V was pared by 0 bases and J by 1 base, with 7 bases between. CDR3 sequence: CASSLAELNTGELFF. The CDR3 nucleotides read TGTGCCAGCAGCTTGGCGGAGTTGAACACCGGGGAGCTGTTTTTT.

This clone was observed once. This chain connects TRBV2 to TRBJ1-2, with 8 bases aligning to TRBD1. Trimming cost V 1 base and J 8 bases; bases outside gene matches: 6. The CDR3 runs to 14 residues. The germline CDR1 and CDR2 sequences are SNHLY and FYNNEI. The CDR3 sequence: CASSEGGQGRGYTF. CDR3 nucleotide sequence: TGTGCCAGCAGTGAAGGTGGACAGGGAAGGGGCTACACCTTC.

The J gene is TRBJ2-7, the V gene TRBV6-5, with 9 nucleotides matching TRBD2. With V trimmed by 6 bases and J by 6 bases, 9 bases remained unmatched. Germline lookup yields CDR1 MNHEY and CDR2 SVGAGI. The CDR3 runs to 14 residues. The CDR3 loop reads CASSYGGGRGEQYF. CDR3 nucleotides: TGTGCCAGCAGCTACGGTGGCGGGAGGGGCGAGCAGTACTTC.